These T cell receptor beta chains were read from a single sample in a study of blood T cell repertoires in COVID-19. Only in-frame clones appear in the TCRdb table, and some are missing; sequencing was by immunoSEQ multiplex PCR. Of around 80,000 clones in the sample, roughly four fifths were seen once. The sample consisted of peripheral blood. Receptors were obtained from a man aged 55-75 years with acute or convalescent COVID-19. Each CDR3 is given with its conserved first and last residue. The D gene is left open where the match is weak. Only part of the rows carry a size: once, few, many, or a class if the clone is expanded.

.	TRBJ2-2	.	TRBV19	13	TGTGCCACGACAGGACTCATCGCCGGGGAGCTGTTTTTT	CATTGLIAGELFF
.	TRBJ2-7	.	TRBV15	16	TGTGCCACCAGCAGAGATTCTCCAGTATCCGGGTACGAGCAGTACTTC	CATSRDSPVSGYEQYF
.	TRBJ1-2	.	TRBV20-1	14	TGCAGTGCTAGTGAGCCAGGGTTCTCCTATGGCTACACCTTC	CSASEPGFSYGYTF
.	TRBJ2-3	TRBD1	TRBV7-2	15	TGTGCCAGCAGCTTGGTCAGGGGGCTAGGAGATACGCAGTATTTT	CASSLVRGLGDTQYF
.	TRBJ1-1	.	TRBV5-4	14	TGTGCCAGCAGCTTGGGACTTACGAACACTGAAGCTTTCTTT	CASSLGLTNTEAFF
.	TRBJ2-7	TRBD2	TRBV4-2	15	TGTGCCAGCAGCCAAGACAGCGGGGGGGCCGGCGAGCAGTACTTC	CASSQDSGGAGEQYF
.	TRBJ2-7	.	TRBV18	15	TGTGCCAGCTCACCACAAGGAGGGGCTAACTACGAGCAGTACTTC	CASSPQGGANYEQYF
.	TRBJ1-1	TRBD1	TRBV7-8	14	TGTGCCAGCAGCATACAGGGGATGGACACTGAAGCTTTCTTT	CASSIQGMDTEAFF
few	TRBJ2-2	TRBD2	TRBV4-1	18	TGCGCCAGCAGCCAAGGGGGACTAGCGGGAGTGGGCACCGGGGAGCTGTTTTTT	CASSQGGLAGVGTGELFF
.	TRBJ1-1	.	TRBV5-1	14	TGCGCCAGCAGCTTAAGGTCGGGGAACACTGAAGCTTTCTTT	CASSLRSGNTEAFF
.	TRBJ2-5	TRBD1	TRBV7-8	14	TGTGCCAGCAGCGGGGGACAGGGTGGAGAGACCCAGTACTTC	CASSGGQGGETQYF
.	TRBJ2-7	.	TRBV6-5	12	TGTGCCAGCAGTTGCAGGGGTTGCGAGCAGTACTTC	CASSCRGCEQYF
.	TRBJ2-3	.	TRBV4-1	11	TGCGCCAGCAGCTCATTGGATACGCAGTATTTT	CASSSLDTQYF